The 32 T cell receptor beta chains given below trace back to one sample, sequenced in a study of blood T cells in healthy people across ages. Combining a sample-barcoded 5' primer with a J-beta primer mix, a second PCR ran for roughly 7 to 11 cycles. TCRdb ran MiXCR on the 5' RACE reads and lists one entry per CDR3 protein. This table has about 730,000 distinct CDR3 sequences, roughly 45% appearing once. Sequencing was performed on blood. The source of these receptors is a woman aged 55-75 years in good health.

This clonotype was seen a handful of times. V usage is TRBV7-2 and J usage is TRBJ2-1; TRBD1 matches 7 bases. This CDR3 contains 16 residues. The germline CDR1 and CDR2 sequences are SGHTA and FQGNSA. After removal of 5 bases from V and 2 bases from J, the junction contained 9 bases not matched to a gene. The CDR3 protein is CASSKRGQPPYNEQFF. The DNA of the CDR3 is TGTGCCAGCAGCAAGAGGGGACAGCCCCCCTACAATGAGCAGTTCTTC.

The rearrangement links TRBV4-1 to TRBJ2-3; D may match TRBD1 or TRBD2 (5 bases each). Trimming took off 0 bases at V and 2 bases at J, with 9 bases between the two ends. The CDR3 is 15 amino acids. From germline, CDR1 is MGHRA and CDR2 YSYEKL. The CDR3 is CASSQEGTHTDTQYF. The CDR3 bases are TGCGCCAGCAGCCAAGAAGGGACCCACACAGATACGCAGTATTTT.

This clonotype has a handful of counts. J is TRBJ2-2 and V is TRBV10-3; D is unresolved. This CDR3 has 14 residues. The germline V gene encodes CDR1 ENHRY and CDR2 SYGVKD. The germline V and J ends were trimmed by 3 bases and 3 bases, with 8 bases remaining between them. The CDR3 is CAISDTPDTGELFF. The CDR3 coding sequence is TGTGCCATCAGTGACACCCCAGACACCGGGGAGCTGTTTTTT.

V is TRBV6-6 and J is TRBJ1-4; TRBD1 aligns across 8 bases. This CDR3 comprises 14 residues. V lost 2 bases to trimming and J lost 7 bases; unmatched junction nucleotides: 3. From germline, CDR1 is MNHNY and CDR2 SVGAGI (reference sequence). CDR3 bases: TGTGCCAGCAGTTACGCAGGGGGCGTTGAAAAACTGTTTTTT. Its protein product is CASSYAGGVEKLFF.

This chain joins TRBV5-1 and TRBJ2-5; the D is unclear. Near its end, the DNA agrees better with TRBJ2-7, so the J call may be wrong. CDR1 is SGHRS and CDR2 is YFSETQ in the germline V gene. The CDR3 covers 14 residues. The CDR3 sequence: CASSLAGSLYEQYF. DNA for the CDR3: TGCGCCAGCAGCTTGGCCGGCAGTTTATACGAGCAGTACTTC.

This clonotype was detected ten times or more. The chain carries TRBV29-1 and TRBJ2-1; D unclear. This CDR3 has 12 amino acids. Germline V lookup: CDR1 SQVTM, CDR2 ANQGSEA. V lost 5 bases to trimming and J lost 7 bases, with 12 bases between them. CDR3 nucleotide sequence: TGCAGCGTTTCGGGCTCGATAAATGAGCAGTTCTTC. It encodes CSVSGSINEQFF.

This clonotype was observed a few times. The chain has TRBV7-9 and TRBJ1-5; D unclear. This CDR3 region has 14 residues. Germline loops: CDR1 SEHNR, CDR2 FQNEAQ (reference sequence). With 0 bases removed from V and 3 bases from J, the gap between germline ends came to 6 bases. CDR3 bases: TGTGCCAGCAGCTTAGCGCACCCCAATCAGCCCCAGCATTTT. It is translated as CASSLAHPNQPQHF.

The chain combines TRBV20-1 with TRBJ2-4; weak D call: TRBD1 (6 bases). Per germline, CDR1 DFQATT and CDR2 SNEGSKA (reference sequence). The CDR3 is 14 residues long. V lost 6 bases, J lost 0 bases, and 12 bases lay in between. The CDR3 protein is CSANQGLAKNIQYF. The CDR3, as DNA: TGCAGTGCAAATCAGGGGCTAGCCAAAAACATTCAGTACTTC.

CDR3 nucleotides: TGTGCCAGCAGTGACTGGGACTCTCCAACTAATGAAAAACTGTTTTTT. Protein product: CASSDWDSPTNEKLFF. The chain has TRBV25-1 and TRBJ1-4; D is possibly TRBD1 (5 bases). The CDR3 has 16 amino acids. V lost 3 bases and J 0 bases, leaving 11 bases between the germline ends. Per the germline V gene, CDR1 is MGHDK and CDR2 is SYGVNS.

This clonotype was counted a few times. V usage is TRBV28 and J usage is TRBJ2-5, with 8 bases aligning to TRBD1. With V trimmed by 6 bases and J by 0 bases, 9 bases remained unmatched. The CDR3 spans 16 residues. The germline V gene encodes CDR1 MDHEN and CDR2 SYDVKM. The CDR3 reads CASRHRDRRYQETQYF. The CDR3 DNA sequence: TGTGCCAGCAGGCACCGGGACAGGAGGTACCAAGAGACCCAGTACTTC.

CDR3 in amino acids: CASSLASEYGYTF. The CDR3 nucleotides read TGCGCCAGCAGCTTGGCGTCGGAATATGGCTACACCTTC. The genes are TRBV5-1 and TRBJ1-2; D is unclear. Germline-derived CDR1 and CDR2 are SGHRS and YFSETQ. This CDR3 spans 13 amino acids. Trimming took 0 bases from V and 5 from J, leaving 8 bases between them.

The rearrangement uses TRBV20-1 and TRBJ2-3, with 7 bases that match TRBD2. Trimming at V came to 6 bases and at J to 4 bases, leaving 7 bases not matched to a gene. Looked up from germline, CDR1 is DFQATT and CDR2 is SNEGSKA (reference sequence). The CDR3 has 13 amino acids. The CDR3 loop is CSAPRAGADTQYF. The CDR3 DNA follows: TGCAGTGCACCAAGGGCGGGGGCAGATACGCAGTATTTT.

This clonotype was detected only a few times. The rearrangement links TRBV15 to TRBJ1-5; no clear D gene. CDR3 length equals 14 residues. V was trimmed by 5 bases and J by 6 bases, leaving 14 bases between them. In germline, CDR1 is LNHNV, CDR2 YYDKDF (reference sequence). The CDR3: CATSPPEAVQPQHF. The DNA for the CDR3 is TGTGCCACCAGCCCACCCGAGGCGGTTCAGCCCCAGCATTTT.

The gene calls are TRBV12-5 and TRBJ2-3, with TRBD2 matching over 11 bases. This CDR3 has 17 amino acids. J gave up 1 base and V 6 bases, and 9 bases lay outside the gene matches. CDR1 is LGHNT and CDR2 is FRNRAP in the germline V gene. CDR3 protein: CASGRQLAGEGTDTQYF. For the CDR3, the DNA is TGTGCTAGTGGACGACAACTAGCGGGAGAGGGCACAGATACGCAGTATTTT.

The chain joins TRBV2 to TRBJ2-1; TRBD2 matches at 9 bases. This CDR3 region has 14 residues. CDR1 is SNHLY and CDR2 is FYNNEI in the germline V gene. The V segment lost 6 bases and the J segment 8 bases; nucleotides outside the gene matches: 8. The CDR3 is CASRVGTSSDEQFF. The CDR3 coding sequence is TGTGCCAGCAGAGTGGGGACTAGCAGCGATGAGCAGTTCTTC.

V and J are TRBV6-5 and TRBJ1-2; D unclear. V was pared by 5 bases and J by 6 bases, with 19 bases between. The CDR3 runs 15 residues. Germline V gene sequence: CDR1 MNHEY, CDR2 SVGAGI. The CDR3 loop reads CASSTRGQACDGYTF. The CDR3 region has the DNA TGTGCCAGCAGTACCCGAGGTCAGGCGTGTGATGGCTACACCTTC.

This chain connects TRBV11-2 to TRBJ2-1, with D hard to call. CDR3 size: 14 residues. Trimming cost V 0 bases and J 4 bases, with 7 bases left between them. Germline V gene sequence: CDR1 SGHAT, CDR2 FQNNGV. CDR3 in DNA: TGTGCCAGCAGCTTAGACTCGACTTACAATGAGCAGTTCTTC. This translates into CASSLDSTYNEQFF. The full variable domain, in which reference TRBV11-2 and TRBJ2-1 provide the parts outside the CDR3, is EAGVAQSPRYKIIEKRQSVAFWCNPISGHATLYWYQQILGQGPKLLIQFQNNGVVDDSQLPKDRFSAERLKGVDSTLKIQPAKLEDSAVYLCASSLDSTYNEQFFGPGTRLTVL.

This clonotype was seen once. For the CDR3, the DNA is TGCAGTACTCTTGCAGGGGGCAGGACCGGGGAGCTGTTTTTT. As protein: CSTLAGGRTGELFF. The genes are TRBV20-1 and TRBJ2-2, with 8 bases that match TRBD1. J gave up 5 bases and V 8 bases, and 10 bases lay outside the gene matches. The CDR3 runs to 14 residues. Germline CDR1 reads DFQATT; CDR2 reads SNEGSKA (reference sequence).

DNA of the CDR3: TGTGCCAGCAGTGAAGCTGCGGGAGTGAACACTGAAGCTTTCTTT. Its translation: CASSEAAGVNTEAFF. The chain uses TRBV6-1 and TRBJ1-1, with D uncertain. Germline V gene data show CDR1 as MNHNS and CDR2 as SASEGT. The CDR3 is 15 amino acids. Trimming took off 0 bases at V and 0 bases at J, with 8 bases between the two ends.

The rearrangement uses TRBV20-1 and TRBJ2-1; TRBD2 matches 15 bases. The CDR3 spans 15 residues. With V trimmed by 0 bases and J by 12 bases, 6 bases remained unmatched. Germline V gene sequence: CDR1 DFQATT, CDR2 SNEGSKA (reference sequence). In DNA, the CDR3 is TGCAGTGCTAGAGACCAAGGACTAGCGGGAGGGCCGCAGTTCTTC. Residues: CSARDQGLAGGPQFF.

This clonotype was seen many times. The V gene is TRBV29-1, the J gene TRBJ2-4, with 9 bases that match TRBD2. In germline, CDR1 is SQVTM, CDR2 ANQGSEA. CDR3 length: 14 amino acids. Trimming cost V 6 bases and J 0 bases; bases outside gene matches: 3. The CDR3 protein is CSVASGVAKNIQYF. As DNA, the CDR3 is TGCAGCGTGGCTAGCGGGGTAGCCAAAAACATTCAGTACTTC.

About this clonotype: This may arise from a read error, as a much more abundant clone is one base away. The chain couples TRBV10-3 to TRBJ2-1; D might be TRBD2 (6 bases). Germline V gives CDR1 ENHRY, CDR2 SYGVKD. The CDR3 has 16 amino acids. The CDR3 region is CAISADLAPGGNGQFF. The CDR3 bases are TGTGCCATCAGTGCCGACCTAGCGCCAGGCGGGAATGGGCAGTTCTTC.

The sample holds a few counts of this clonotype. The chain uses TRBV29-1 and TRBJ2-3, with TRBD2 identical over 7 bases. CDR1 SQVTM and CDR2 ANQGSEA come from the germline V gene. The J segment lost 2 bases and the V segment lost 2 bases, leaving 13 bases of the junction unmatched. The CDR3 contains 17 residues. The DNA of the CDR3 is TGCAGCGTTGAATCCCTTGACGGGGAGGGAGCCACAGATACGCAGTATTTT. It specifies CSVESLDGEGATDTQYF.

The gene calls are TRBV7-8 and TRBJ2-2; 7 positions match TRBD2. The J segment lost 7 bases and the V segment lost 3 bases, leaving 11 bases of the junction unmatched. Germline CDR1 reads SGHVS; CDR2 reads FQNEAQ. This CDR3 has 16 amino acids. CDR3 DNA sequence: TGTGCCAGCAGCTTGGCTAGCGGAGGCAGGAGCGGGGAGCTGTTTTTT. This translates into CASSLASGGRSGELFF.

The rearrangement uses TRBV30 and TRBJ2-7; 7 bases agree with TRBD2. The V segment lost 1 base and the J segment 4 bases; nucleotides outside the gene matches: 7. Germline V CDR1 and CDR2: GTSNPN, SVGIG (reference sequence). The CDR3 extends over 14 amino acids. CDR3 sequence reads: CAWSEGTIIYEQYF. Written as DNA, the CDR3 is TGTGCCTGGAGTGAGGGGACTATTATTTACGAGCAGTACTTC. The full variable domain, its missing parts supplied by reference TRBV30 and TRBJ2-7, is SQTIHQWPATLVQPVGSPLSLECTVEGTSNPNLYWYRQAAGRGLQLLFYSVGIGQISSEVPQNLSASRPQDRQFILSSKKLLLSDSGFYLCAWSEGTIIYEQYFGPGTRLTVT.

The rearrangement links TRBV20-1 to TRBJ2-2; D gene unclear. V dropped 4 bases and J dropped 5 bases, with 5 bases sitting between them. The CDR3 spans 11 residues. The germline CDR1 and CDR2 sequences are DFQATT and SNEGSKA (reference sequence). The CDR3 sequence: CSAKRTGELFF. The CDR3 region has the DNA TGCAGTGCTAAAAGGACCGGGGAGCTGTTTTTT.

This chain uses TRBV20-1 with TRBJ2-4; 10 nucleotides line up with TRBD2. CDR3 length: 17 amino acids. J was trimmed by 2 bases and V by 6 bases; bases with no gene match: 13. In germline, CDR1 is DFQATT, CDR2 SNEGSKA (reference sequence). The CDR3 region is CSAPPGLAGASKNIQYF. The CDR3 coding sequence is TGCAGTGCCCCCCCCGGGCTAGCGGGAGCATCCAAAAACATTCAGTACTTC.

The V call is TRBV27, the J call TRBJ1-2; 9 bases map to TRBD1. CDR1 and CDR2 from the germline V gene are MNHEY and SMNVEV (reference sequence). The CDR3 sequence is 13 residues long. J was trimmed by 7 bases and V by 6 bases; bases with no gene match: 6. CDR3 nucleotide sequence: TGTGCCAGCAGCACCGGGACAGGGCGTGGCTACACCTTC. This sequence encodes CASSTGTGRGYTF.

V usage is TRBV12-3 or TRBV12-4 and J usage is TRBJ1-6, with 9 bases fitting TRBD1. V lost 5 bases and J lost 10; bases outside the gene matches: 9. The CDR3 runs to 15 residues. The CDR3 sequence is CASSVPGTGKSPLHF. CDR3 nucleotides: TGTGCCAGCAGTGTCCCGGGGACAGGGAAATCACCCCTCCACTTT.

V is TRBV4-2 and J is TRBJ2-3, with D uncertain. Germline CDR1 reads LGHNA; CDR2 reads YNFKEQ. This CDR3 contains 13 residues. V lost 4 bases and J lost 4, with 9 bases in between. Here the CDR3 reads CASSRSPADTQYF. The CDR3 nucleotides are TGTGCCAGCAGCCGAAGCCCGGCAGATACGCAGTATTTT.

The count of this clonotype is one. This chain connects TRBV7-3 to TRBJ2-2; 7 nucleotides line up with TRBD1. This CDR3 region has 17 residues. Germline trimming cut 1 base from V and 1 base from J; bases unmatched to any gene: 6. Per the germline V gene, CDR1 is SGHTA and CDR2 is FQGTGA. CDR3 loop: CASSLIVRTGNTGELFF. CDR3 bases: TGTGCCAGCAGCTTAATAGTGAGGACAGGGAACACCGGGGAGCTGTTTTTT.

This chain links TRBV9 with TRBJ2-2; D ambiguous. Trimming removed 0 bases at V and 6 bases at J, with 6 bases between. The length of the CDR3 is 13 residues. Germline V gives CDR1 SGDLS, CDR2 YYNGEE. The CDR3, as DNA: TGTGCCAGCAGCGTAGCGAGTCCCGGGGAGCTGTTTTTT. The encoded protein is CASSVASPGELFF.